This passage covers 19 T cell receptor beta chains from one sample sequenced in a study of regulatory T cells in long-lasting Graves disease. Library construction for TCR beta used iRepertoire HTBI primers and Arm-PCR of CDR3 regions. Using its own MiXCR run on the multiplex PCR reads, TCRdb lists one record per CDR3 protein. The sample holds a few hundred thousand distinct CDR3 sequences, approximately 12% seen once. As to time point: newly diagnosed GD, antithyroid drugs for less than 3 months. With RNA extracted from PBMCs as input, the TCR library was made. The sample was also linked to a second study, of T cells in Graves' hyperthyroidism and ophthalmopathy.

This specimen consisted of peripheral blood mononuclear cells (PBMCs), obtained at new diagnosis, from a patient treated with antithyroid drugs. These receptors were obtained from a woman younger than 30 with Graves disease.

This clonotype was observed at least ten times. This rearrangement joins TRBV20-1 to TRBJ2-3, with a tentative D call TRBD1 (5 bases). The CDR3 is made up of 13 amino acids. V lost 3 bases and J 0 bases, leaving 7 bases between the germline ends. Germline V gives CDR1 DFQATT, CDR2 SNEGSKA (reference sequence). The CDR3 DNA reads TGCAGTGCTAGTAGGGGTAGCACAGATACGCAGTATTTT. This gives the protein CSASRGSTDTQYF.

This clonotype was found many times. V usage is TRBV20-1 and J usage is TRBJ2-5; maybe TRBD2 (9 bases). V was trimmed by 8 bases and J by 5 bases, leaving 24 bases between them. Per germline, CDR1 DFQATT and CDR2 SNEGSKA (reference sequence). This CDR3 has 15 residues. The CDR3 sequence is CSPRGLAGIMETQYF. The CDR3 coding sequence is TGCAGTCCCAGGGGGCTAGCGGGAATAATGGAGACCCAGTACTTC.

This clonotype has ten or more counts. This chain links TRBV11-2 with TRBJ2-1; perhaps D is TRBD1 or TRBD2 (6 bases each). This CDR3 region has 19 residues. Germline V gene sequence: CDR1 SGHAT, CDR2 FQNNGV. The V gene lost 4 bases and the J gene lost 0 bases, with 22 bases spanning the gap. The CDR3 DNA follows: TGTGCCAGCAGCTCGAACCTACTGGGGGGCGCGGGCTCCTACAATGAGCAGTTCTTC. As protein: CASSSNLLGGAGSYNEQFF.

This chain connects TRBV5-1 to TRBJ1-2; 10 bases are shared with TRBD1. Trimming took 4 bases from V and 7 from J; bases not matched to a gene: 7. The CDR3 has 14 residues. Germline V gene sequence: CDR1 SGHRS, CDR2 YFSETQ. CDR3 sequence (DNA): TGCGCCAGCAGCGTCCCGCGACAGGGGGCTGGCTACACCTTC. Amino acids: CASSVPRQGAGYTF.

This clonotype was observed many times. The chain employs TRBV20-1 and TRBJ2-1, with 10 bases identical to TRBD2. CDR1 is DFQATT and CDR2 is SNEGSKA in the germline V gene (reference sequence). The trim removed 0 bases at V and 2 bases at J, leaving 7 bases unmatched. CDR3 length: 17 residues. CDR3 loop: CSARDLSGGNTYNEQFF. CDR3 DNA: TGCAGTGCTAGAGACCTTAGCGGGGGGAATACCTACAATGAGCAGTTCTTC.

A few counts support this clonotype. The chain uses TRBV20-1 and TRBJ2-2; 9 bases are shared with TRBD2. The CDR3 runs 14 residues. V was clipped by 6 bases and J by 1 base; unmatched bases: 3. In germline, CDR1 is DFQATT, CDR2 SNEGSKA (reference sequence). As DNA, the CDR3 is TGCAGTGCCATGACTAGCGGGAACACCGGGGAGCTGTTTTTT. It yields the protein CSAMTSGNTGELFF.

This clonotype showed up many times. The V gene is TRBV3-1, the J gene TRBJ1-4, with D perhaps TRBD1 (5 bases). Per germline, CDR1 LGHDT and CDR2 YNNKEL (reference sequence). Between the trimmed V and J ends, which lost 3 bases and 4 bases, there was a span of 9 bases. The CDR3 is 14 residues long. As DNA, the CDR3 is TGTGCCAGCAGCCACAGGGAGGGTAATGAAAAACTGTTTTTT. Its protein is CASSHREGNEKLFF.

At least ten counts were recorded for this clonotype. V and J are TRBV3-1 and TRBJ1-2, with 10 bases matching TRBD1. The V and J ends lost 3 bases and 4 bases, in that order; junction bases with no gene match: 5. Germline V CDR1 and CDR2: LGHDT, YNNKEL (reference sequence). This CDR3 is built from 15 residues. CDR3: CASSHGTGAPYGYTF. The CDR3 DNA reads TGTGCCAGCAGCCACGGGACAGGGGCCCCCTATGGCTACACCTTC.

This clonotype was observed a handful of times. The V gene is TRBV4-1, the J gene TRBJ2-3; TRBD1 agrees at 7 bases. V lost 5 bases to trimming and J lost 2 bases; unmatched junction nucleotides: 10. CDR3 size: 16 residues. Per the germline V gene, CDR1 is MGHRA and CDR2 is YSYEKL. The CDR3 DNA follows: TGCGCCAGCAGCTACCGGACAGGATCGGTCACAGATACGCAGTATTTT. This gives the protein CASSYRTGSVTDTQYF.

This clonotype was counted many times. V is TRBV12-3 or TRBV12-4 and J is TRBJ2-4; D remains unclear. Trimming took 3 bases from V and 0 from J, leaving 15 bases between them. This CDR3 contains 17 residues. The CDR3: CASSFLIPKLAKNIQYF. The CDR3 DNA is TGTGCCAGCAGTTTTCTTATTCCAAAGCTAGCCAAAAACATTCAGTACTTC.

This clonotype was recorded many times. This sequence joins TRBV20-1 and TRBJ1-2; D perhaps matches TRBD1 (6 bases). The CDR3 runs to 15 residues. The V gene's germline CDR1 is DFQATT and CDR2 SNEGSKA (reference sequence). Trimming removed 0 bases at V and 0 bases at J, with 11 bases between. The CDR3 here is CSAREDSYTNYGYTF. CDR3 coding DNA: TGCAGTGCTAGAGAGGACAGCTATACTAACTATGGCTACACCTTC.

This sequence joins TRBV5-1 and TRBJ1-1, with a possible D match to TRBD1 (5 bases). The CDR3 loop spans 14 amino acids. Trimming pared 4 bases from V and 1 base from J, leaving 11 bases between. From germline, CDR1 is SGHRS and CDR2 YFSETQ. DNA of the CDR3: TGCGCCAGCAGCCAAGACAGACCGAACACTGAAGCTTTCTTT. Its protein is CASSQDRPNTEAFF. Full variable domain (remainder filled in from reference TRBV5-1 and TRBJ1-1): KAGVTQTPRYLIKTRGQQVTLSCSPISGHRSVSWYQQTPGQGLQFLFEYFSETQRNKGNFPGRFSGRQFSNSRSEMNVSTLELGDSALYLCASSQDRPNTEAFFGQGTRLTVV.

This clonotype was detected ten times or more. Written as DNA, the CDR3 is TGTGCCAGCAGCCGATATCTCAGGGAACGTAGCACTGAAGCTTTCTTT. Its protein is CASSRYLRERSTEAFF. This sequence joins TRBV5-5 and TRBJ1-1; the D gene is possibly TRBD1 (5 bases). The CDR3 contains 16 residues. The germline V gene encodes CDR1 SGHKS and CDR2 YYEKEE (reference sequence). The germline V and J ends were trimmed by 4 bases and 4 bases, with 20 bases remaining between them.

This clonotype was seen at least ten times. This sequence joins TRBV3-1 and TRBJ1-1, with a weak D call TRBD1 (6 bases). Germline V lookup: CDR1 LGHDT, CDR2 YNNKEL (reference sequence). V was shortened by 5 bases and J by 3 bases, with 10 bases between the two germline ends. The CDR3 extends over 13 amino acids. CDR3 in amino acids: CASSWGGDTEAFF. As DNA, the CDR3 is TGTGCCAGCAGCTGGGGGGGCGACACTGAAGCTTTCTTT.

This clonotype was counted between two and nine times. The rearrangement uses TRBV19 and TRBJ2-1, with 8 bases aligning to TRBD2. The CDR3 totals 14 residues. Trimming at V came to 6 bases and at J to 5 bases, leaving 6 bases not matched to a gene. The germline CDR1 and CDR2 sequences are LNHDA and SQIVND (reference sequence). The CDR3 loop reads CASRGKLADNEQFF. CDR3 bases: TGTGCCAGTAGGGGGAAACTAGCGGACAATGAGCAGTTCTTC. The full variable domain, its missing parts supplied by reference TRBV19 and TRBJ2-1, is DGGITQSPKYLFRKEGQNVTLSCEQNLNHDAMYWYRQDPGQGLRLIYYSQIVNDFQKGDIAEGYSVSREKKESFPLTVTSAQKNPTAFYLCASRGKLADNEQFFGPGTRLTVL.

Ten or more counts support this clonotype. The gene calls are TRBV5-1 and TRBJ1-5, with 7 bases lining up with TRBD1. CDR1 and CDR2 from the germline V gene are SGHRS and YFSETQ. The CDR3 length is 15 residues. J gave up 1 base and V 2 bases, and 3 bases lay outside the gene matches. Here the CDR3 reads CASSLTGVSNQPQHF. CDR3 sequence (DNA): TGCGCCAGCAGCTTAACAGGGGTAAGCAATCAGCCCCAGCATTTT.

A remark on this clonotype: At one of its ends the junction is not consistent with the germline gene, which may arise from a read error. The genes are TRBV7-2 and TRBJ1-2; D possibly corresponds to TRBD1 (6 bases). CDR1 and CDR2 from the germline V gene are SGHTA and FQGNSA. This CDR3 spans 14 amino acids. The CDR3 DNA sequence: TGTGCCACCAGCTGGGGGCAGGGCATCTATGGCTACACCTTC. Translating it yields CATSWGQGIYGYTF.

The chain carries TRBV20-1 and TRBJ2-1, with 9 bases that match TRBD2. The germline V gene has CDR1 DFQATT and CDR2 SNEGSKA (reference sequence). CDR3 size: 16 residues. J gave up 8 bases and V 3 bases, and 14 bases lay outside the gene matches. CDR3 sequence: CSASLSSGNLGDEQFF. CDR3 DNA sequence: TGCAGTGCTAGCCTCTCTAGCGGGAATTTAGGAGATGAGCAGTTCTTC.

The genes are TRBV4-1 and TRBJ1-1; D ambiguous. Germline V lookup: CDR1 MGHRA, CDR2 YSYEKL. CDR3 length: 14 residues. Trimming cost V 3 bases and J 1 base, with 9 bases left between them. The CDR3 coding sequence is TGCGCCAGCAGCCATTTACATGCGAACACTGAAGCTTTCTTT. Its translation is CASSHLHANTEAFF.